The 7 T cell receptor beta chains given below trace back to one sample, sequenced in a study of memory CD4+ T cells and cytomegalovirus serostatus. The sort gate was single viable CD3+CD4+CD8-CD45RO+ cells for memory CD4+ T cells. Sequencing was performed with immunoSEQ multiplex PCR; in TCRdb, only in-frame clones are kept and a portion is missing. Among around 25,000 clones listed, roughly 76% were seen once. What was sequenced was memory CD4+ T cells from blood. These receptors came from an adult in good health and CMV-seronegative.

V and J are TRBV27 and TRBJ2-2; TRBD2 is a possible D gene (6 bases). Germline CDR1 is MNHEY and CDR2 is SMNVEV (reference sequence). CDR3 length: 17 amino acids. V gave up 5 bases and J gave up 4 bases, with 20 bases separating them. The CDR3 coding sequence is TGTGCCAGCAGTCGGAGACTAGGAACCACCCTCACCGGGGAGCTGTTTTTT. This gives the protein CASSRRLGTTLTGELFF.

The chain carries TRBV6-4 and TRBJ1-4; no reliable D call. The germline gives CDR1 MRHNA, CDR2 SNTAGT. This CDR3 spans 13 amino acids. Trimming removed 5 bases from V and 5 bases from J, with 9 bases in between. The CDR3 bases are TGTGCCAGCAGTATCCAGGCCAATGAAAAACTGTTTTTT. Amino acids: CASSIQANEKLFF.

The gene calls are TRBV30 and TRBJ1-5, with D perhaps TRBD1 (5 bases). This CDR3 is built from 14 residues. The V gene lost 4 bases and the J gene lost 4 bases, with 14 bases spanning the gap. CDR1 is GTSNPN and CDR2 is SVGIG in the germline V gene (reference sequence). The CDR3 loop is CAWTTGTMNQPQHF. In nucleotides, the CDR3 is TGTGCCTGGACCACCGGGACTATGAATCAGCCCCAGCATTTT.

The chain combines TRBV7-2 with TRBJ2-7, with a weak D call TRBD1 (5 bases). Germline CDR1 is SGHTA and CDR2 is FQGNSA. This CDR3 has 14 amino acids. Trimming removed 1 base from V and 2 bases from J, with 9 bases in between. CDR3 protein: CASSLGQGTYEQYF. DNA of the CDR3: TGTGCCAGCAGCTTAGGGCAGGGTACCTACGAGCAGTACTTC.

The chain links TRBV29-1 to TRBJ1-2; 7 bases agree with TRBD1. Per germline, CDR1 SQVTM and CDR2 ANQGSEA. The CDR3 is 13 residues long. The V and J ends lost 5 bases and 4 bases, in that order; junction bases with no gene match: 7. CDR3: CSVFEGASYGYTF. The CDR3, as DNA: TGCAGCGTTTTCGAGGGGGCGTCCTATGGCTACACCTTC.

The gene calls are TRBV7-8 and TRBJ1-2; D gene ambiguous. Germline CDR1 and CDR2: SGHVS and FQNEAQ. The CDR3 spans 13 residues. Trimming removed 5 bases at V and 4 bases at J, with 11 bases between. CDR3 DNA: TGTGCCAGCAGCCCTACAAGATCCTATGGCTACACCTTC. Protein product: CASSPTRSYGYTF.

The V call is TRBV9, the J call TRBJ2-2; no firm D call. Germline CDR1 is SGDLS and CDR2 is YYNGEE. The V and J ends lost 4 bases and 6 bases respectively, with 19 bases between them. CDR3 length: 16 residues. DNA of the CDR3: TGTGCCAGCAGCCTCGATCCCAGGACGTCGCCCGGGGAGCTGTTTTTT. It encodes CASSLDPRTSPGELFF.